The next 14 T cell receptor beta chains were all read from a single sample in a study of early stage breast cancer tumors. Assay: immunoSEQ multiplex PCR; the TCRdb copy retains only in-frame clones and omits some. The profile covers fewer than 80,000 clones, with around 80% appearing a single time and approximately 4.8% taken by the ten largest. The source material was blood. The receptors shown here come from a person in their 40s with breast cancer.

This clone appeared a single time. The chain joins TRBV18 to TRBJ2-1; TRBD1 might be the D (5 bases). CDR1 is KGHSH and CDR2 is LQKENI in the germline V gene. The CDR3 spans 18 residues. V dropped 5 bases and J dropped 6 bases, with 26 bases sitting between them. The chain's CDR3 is CASSNLGEGANRPNEQFF. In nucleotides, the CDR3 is TGTGCCAGCTCAAACCTGGGCGAAGGGGCCAATAGACCCAATGAGCAGTTCTTC.

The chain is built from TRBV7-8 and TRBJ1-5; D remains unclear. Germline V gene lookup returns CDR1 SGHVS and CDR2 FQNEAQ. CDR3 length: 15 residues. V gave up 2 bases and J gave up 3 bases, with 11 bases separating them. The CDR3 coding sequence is TGTGCCAGCAGCTTATATAGGGCAGTCAATCAGCCCCAGCATTTT. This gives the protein CASSLYRAVNQPQHF.

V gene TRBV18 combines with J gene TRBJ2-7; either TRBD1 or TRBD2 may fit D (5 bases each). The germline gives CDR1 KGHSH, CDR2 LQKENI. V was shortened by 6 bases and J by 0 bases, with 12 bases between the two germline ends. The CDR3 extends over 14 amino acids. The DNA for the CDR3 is TGTGCCAGCTCCGGGACCCTATCCTCCTACGAGCAGTACTTC. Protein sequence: CASSGTLSSYEQYF.

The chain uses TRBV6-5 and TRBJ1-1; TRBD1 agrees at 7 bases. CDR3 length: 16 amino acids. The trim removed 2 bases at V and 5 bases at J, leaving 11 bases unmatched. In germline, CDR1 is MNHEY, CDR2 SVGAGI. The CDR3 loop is CASSYTRQGGGTEAFF. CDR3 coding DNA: TGTGCCAGCAGTTACACCCGACAGGGAGGAGGTACTGAAGCTTTCTTT.

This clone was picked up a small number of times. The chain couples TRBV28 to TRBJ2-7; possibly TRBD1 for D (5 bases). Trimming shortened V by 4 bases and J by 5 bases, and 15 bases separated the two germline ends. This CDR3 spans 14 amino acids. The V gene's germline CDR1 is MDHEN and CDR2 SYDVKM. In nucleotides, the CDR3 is TGTGCCAGCAGTTCACCCGCAGGGTACAACGAGCAGTACTTC. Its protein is CASSSPAGYNEQYF.

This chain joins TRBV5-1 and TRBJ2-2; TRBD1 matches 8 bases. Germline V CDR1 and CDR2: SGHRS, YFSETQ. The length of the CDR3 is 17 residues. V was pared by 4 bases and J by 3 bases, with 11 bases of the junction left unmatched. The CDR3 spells CASSPQQGVGYTGELFF. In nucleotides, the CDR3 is TGCGCCAGCAGCCCCCAACAGGGGGTAGGGTACACCGGGGAGCTGTTTTTT.

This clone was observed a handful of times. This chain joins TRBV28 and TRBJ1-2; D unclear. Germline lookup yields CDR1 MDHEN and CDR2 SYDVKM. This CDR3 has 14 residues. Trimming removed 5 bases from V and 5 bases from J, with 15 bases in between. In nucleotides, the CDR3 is TGTGCCAGCAGTCTACCCGCATCTTCATATGGCTACACCTTC. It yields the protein CASSLPASSYGYTF.

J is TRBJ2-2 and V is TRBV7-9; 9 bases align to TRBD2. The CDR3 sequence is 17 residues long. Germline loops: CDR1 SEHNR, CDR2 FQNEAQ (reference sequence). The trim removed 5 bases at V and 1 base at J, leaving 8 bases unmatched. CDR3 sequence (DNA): TGTGCCAGCAGCCTCCTTCCTAGCGGGAAGAACACCGGGGAGCTGTTTTTT. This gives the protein CASSLLPSGKNTGELFF.

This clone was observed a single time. The CDR3: CASSLQGRPGELFF. The CDR3 DNA sequence: TGTGCCAGCAGTTTACAGGGTCGGCCCGGGGAGCTGTTTTTT. This chain joins TRBV28 and TRBJ2-2; D is possibly TRBD1 (5 bases). The germline V gene encodes CDR1 MDHEN and CDR2 SYDVKM. The CDR3 consists of 14 residues. Trimming shortened V by 2 bases and J by 6 bases, and 10 bases separated the two germline ends.

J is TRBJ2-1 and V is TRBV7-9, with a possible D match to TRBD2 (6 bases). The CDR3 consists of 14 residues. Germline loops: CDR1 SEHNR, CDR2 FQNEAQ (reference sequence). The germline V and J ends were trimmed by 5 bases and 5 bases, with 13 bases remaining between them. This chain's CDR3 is CASSLMTRNNEQFF. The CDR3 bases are TGTGCCAGCAGCCTTATGACTAGAAACAATGAGCAGTTCTTC.

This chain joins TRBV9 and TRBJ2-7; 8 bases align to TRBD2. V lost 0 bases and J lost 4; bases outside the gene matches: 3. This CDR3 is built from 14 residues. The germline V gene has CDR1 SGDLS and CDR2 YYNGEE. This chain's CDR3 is CASSVGSGKYEQYF. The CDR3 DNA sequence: TGTGCCAGCAGCGTAGGTAGCGGGAAATACGAGCAGTACTTC.

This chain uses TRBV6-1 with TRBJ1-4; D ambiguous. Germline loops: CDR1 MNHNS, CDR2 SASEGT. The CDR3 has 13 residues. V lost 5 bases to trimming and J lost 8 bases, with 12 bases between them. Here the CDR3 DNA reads TGTGCCAGCAGTAAACGTGAATGGGAAAAACTGTTTTTT. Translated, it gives CASSKREWEKLFF.

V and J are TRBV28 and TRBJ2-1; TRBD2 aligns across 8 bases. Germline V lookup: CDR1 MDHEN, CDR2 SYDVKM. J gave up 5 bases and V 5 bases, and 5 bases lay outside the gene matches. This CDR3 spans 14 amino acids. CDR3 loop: CASSPLAEDNEQFF. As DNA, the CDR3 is TGTGCCAGCAGTCCACTAGCGGAGGACAATGAGCAGTTCTTC.

The CDR3 bases are TGTGCCAGCAGCCAGGAAACAGGGGGCACTGAAGCTTTCTTT. It codes for CASSQETGGTEAFF. The chain links TRBV14 to TRBJ1-1, with 8 bases that match TRBD1. Germline assignment: CDR1 SGHDN and CDR2 FVKESK. After removal of 3 bases from V and 4 bases from J, the junction contained 4 bases not matched to a gene. This CDR3 region has 14 residues.